Presented here are 24 T cell receptor beta chains from one specimen sequenced in a study of CD4 T cells in relation to SARS-CoV-2 and coronaviruses. Assay: immunoSEQ multiplex PCR; the TCRdb copy retains only in-frame clones and omits some. Of approximately 38,000 clones detected, approximately 88% appear once; the ten largest clones hold roughly a tenth. The sequenced material came from memory CD4+ T cells from PBMCs. The receptor set was obtained from an adult with COVID-19.

The chain carries TRBV6-4 and TRBJ1-6; D not resolved. Germline values: CDR1 MRHNA, CDR2 SNTAGT. This CDR3 is 15 amino acids long. Trimming left V 3 bases short and J 7 bases short, with 13 bases between. The CDR3 nucleotides read TGTGCCAGCAGTGAACTACTGGGCTCCAATTCACCCCTCCACTTT. Encoded protein: CASSELLGSNSPLHF.

The chain has TRBV5-6 and TRBJ1-2, with 10 bases lining up with TRBD1. This CDR3 has 14 amino acids. Germline assignment: CDR1 SGHDT and CDR2 YYEEEE. The junction had 4 bases not matched to a gene; V was cut back by 4 bases and J by 4 bases. The CDR3 coding sequence is TGTGCCAGCAGCGACAGGGGGCGACCCTATGGCTACACCTTC. Its translation is CASSDRGRPYGYTF.

The chain has TRBV10-2 and TRBJ1-4, with D unresolved. V was pared by 7 bases and J by 0 bases, with 9 bases between. Germline loops: CDR1 WSHSY, CDR2 SAAADI. This CDR3 contains 14 residues. CDR3 bases: TGCGCCAGCATGCTGGGAGCAACTAATGAAAAACTGTTTTTT. Its protein is CASMLGATNEKLFF.

The chain has TRBV5-1 and TRBJ1-3; D gene unclear. The V end lost 6 bases, the J end lost 2 bases, and 15 bases lay between the germline ends. The length of the CDR3 is 15 residues. Germline loops: CDR1 SGHRS, CDR2 YFSETQ. CDR3 region: CASTLSRAPGNTIYF. CDR3 DNA: TGCGCCAGCACCCTCTCACGGGCTCCTGGAAACACCATATATTTT.

J is TRBJ2-2 and V is TRBV7-6; D is unclear. CDR3 length: 16 residues. CDR1 and CDR2 from the germline V gene are SGHVS and FNYEAQ. V shed 0 bases and J shed 0 bases, with 8 bases lying between them. CDR3 sequence (DNA): TGTGCCAGCAGCTTAGCCAGTCGGTCGAACACCGGGGAGCTGTTTTTT. This sequence encodes CASSLASRSNTGELFF. Complete variable domain (other parts from reference TRBV7-6 and TRBJ2-2): GAGVSQSPRYKVTKRGQDVALRCDPISGHVSLYWYRQALGQGPEFLTYFNYEAQQDKSGLPNDRFSAERPEGSISTLTIQRTEQRDSAMYRCASSLASRSNTGELFFGEGSRLTVL.

This clone appeared a single time. The chain carries TRBV28 and TRBJ1-2; no clear D gene. V shed 0 bases and J shed 1 base, with 3 bases lying between them. The CDR3 consists of 13 residues. Germline V CDR1 and CDR2: MDHEN, SYDVKM. CDR3 protein: CASSLWHNYGYTF. As DNA, the CDR3 is TGTGCCAGCAGTTTATGGCATAACTATGGCTACACCTTC.

The chain is built from TRBV1 and TRBJ2-5; TRBD2, the table's D call, lacks a check against the DNA. TRBV1 is a listed pseudogene. The CDR3 extends over 14 amino acids. This chain's CDR3 is CTSSYRLAEETQYF. The CDR3 region has the DNA TGCACCAGCAGCTACCGACTAGCGGAAGAGACCCAGTACTTC.

The chain has TRBV5-5 and TRBJ2-3; 10 bases are shared with TRBD2. After removal of 2 bases from V and 5 bases from J, the junction contained 8 bases not matched to a gene. CDR1 SGHKS and CDR2 YYEKEE come from the germline V gene (reference sequence). The CDR3 spans 16 residues. In DNA form, the CDR3 reads TGTGCCAGCAGCTTTGGAGCGGGGGGGCTTGGAGATACGCAGTATTTT. Translated: CASSFGAGGLGDTQYF.

The chain uses TRBV7-2 and TRBJ2-3, with D maybe TRBD1 (6 bases). Trimming pared 5 bases from V and 6 bases from J, leaving 12 bases between. The CDR3 is made up of 13 amino acids. Germline V lookup: CDR1 SGHTA, CDR2 FQGNSA. CDR3 coding DNA: TGTGCCAGCAGCCCAGGGGTTGCGGATACGCAGTATTTT. Encoded protein: CASSPGVADTQYF.

The rearrangement links TRBV3-1 (or the pseudogene TRBV3-2) to TRBJ1-6; 10 nucleotides line up with TRBD1. The germline V gene encodes CDR1 LGHDT and CDR2 YNNKEL (reference sequence). The CDR3 is 16 amino acids. J gave up 10 bases and V 3 bases, and 9 bases lay outside the gene matches. The CDR3 region is CASSQARQGAQSPLHF. In nucleotides, the CDR3 is TGTGCCAGCAGCCAGGCCCGACAGGGGGCCCAATCACCCCTCCACTTT.

This chain links TRBV6-5 with TRBJ2-3, with 9 bases lining up with TRBD2. CDR3 length: 16 residues. Germline CDR1 is MNHEY and CDR2 is SVGAGI. With V trimmed by 2 bases and J by 4 bases, 7 bases remained unmatched. CDR3 sequence (DNA): TGTGCCAGCAGTTACGATGGACTAGCGACGCCAGATACGCAGTATTTT. It translates to CASSYDGLATPDTQYF.

In regard to this clone: This specimen includes other DNA sequences encoding the same CDR3. The chain couples TRBV12-3 or TRBV12-4 to TRBJ1-1; unclear D gene. This CDR3 has 13 amino acids. V was clipped by 1 base and J by 1 base, with 4 bases between them. The CDR3: CASSLGENTEAFF. CDR3 bases: TGTGCCAGCAGTTTAGGGGAGAACACTGAAGCTTTCTTT.

The CDR3: CASLTGPGGNYGYTF. The CDR3 DNA reads TGTGCCAGTTTAACAGGGCCGGGCGGGAACTATGGCTACACCTTC. The V call is TRBV28, the J call TRBJ1-2; TRBD1 might be the D (6 bases). There are 15 residues in the CDR3. Trimming stripped 9 bases from V and 2 bases from J, with 19 bases between. Germline CDR1 and CDR2: MDHEN and SYDVKM.

V usage is TRBV11-2 and J usage is TRBJ1-1; unclear D gene. V was cut by 0 bases and J by 0 bases, with 8 bases left in between. This CDR3 comprises 15 residues. CDR1 SGHAT and CDR2 FQNNGV come from the germline V gene. The CDR3 nucleotides are TGTGCCAGCAGCTTAGATCGAACCTTGAACACTGAAGCTTTCTTT. This gives the protein CASSLDRTLNTEAFF.

The gene calls are TRBV5-1 and TRBJ2-3, with D possibly being TRBD1 (7 bases). The germline V gene encodes CDR1 SGHRS and CDR2 YFSETQ. V shed 2 bases and J shed 0 bases, with 10 bases lying between them. This CDR3 contains 15 residues. CDR3 sequence: CASSFRGTSTDTQYF. CDR3 nucleotide sequence: TGCGCCAGCAGCTTCAGGGGGACTAGCACAGATACGCAGTATTTT.

Details on this clone: Different DNA sequences within this sample yield the same CDR3. The chain has TRBV5-1 and TRBJ2-3, with D perhaps being TRBD1 or TRBD2 (6 bases each). The CDR3 has 15 residues. V was trimmed by 2 bases and J by 3 bases, leaving 13 bases between them. Germline V gives CDR1 SGHRS, CDR2 YFSETQ. The CDR3 nucleotides read TGCGCCAGCAGCTTAAGGGGGGTCCTTACAGATACGCAGTATTTT. Residues: CASSLRGVLTDTQYF.

This clone was counted a single time. The chain employs TRBV6-2 or TRBV6-3 and TRBJ1-5, with a possible D match to TRBD1 (6 bases). The CDR3 length is 17 residues. V was clipped by 4 bases and J by 7 bases, with 23 bases between them. Germline V CDR1 and CDR2: MNHEY, SVGEGT. CDR3 sequence (DNA): TGTGCCAGCAGTTCCCCGGCGATAAGACAGGATGGGCAGCCCCAGCATTTT. It codes for CASSSPAIRQDGQPQHF.

This rearrangement joins TRBV19 to TRBJ1-6; D may be TRBD1 (5 bases). Trimming took 9 bases from V and 2 from J, leaving 11 bases between them. This CDR3 contains 14 residues. Germline assignment: CDR1 LNHDA and CDR2 SQIVND (reference sequence). The CDR3 bases are TGTGCCAGCACCGGGGCCCCCTATAATTCACCCCTCCACTTT. Its translation is CASTGAPYNSPLHF.

This chain connects TRBV27 to TRBJ2-1, with 11 bases that match TRBD2. Germline values: CDR1 MNHEY, CDR2 SMNVEV (reference sequence). Trimming cost V 1 base and J 7 bases; bases outside gene matches: 6. The CDR3 covers 16 residues. DNA of the CDR3: TGTGCCAGCAGTTTATGGTTAGCGGGGGGGCTAAATGAGCAGTTCTTC. Its protein is CASSLWLAGGLNEQFF.

This sequence joins TRBV7-2 and TRBJ1-1; no clear D. Between the trimmed V and J ends, which lost 5 bases and 1 base, there was a span of 14 bases. The germline gives CDR1 SGHTA, CDR2 FQGNSA. The CDR3 has 15 residues. CDR3 nucleotides: TGTGCCAGCAGCCCCGGCGTGAGGACGAACACTGAAGCTTTCTTT. This gives the protein CASSPGVRTNTEAFF.

The chain combines TRBV6-5 with TRBJ2-1; 12 nucleotides align to TRBD2. The CDR3 length is 14 residues. Germline V gene lookup returns CDR1 MNHEY and CDR2 SVGAGI. Trimming removed 7 bases from V and 5 bases from J; junction bases left unmatched: 3. This CDR3 reads CASNRLAGDNEQFF. As DNA, the CDR3 is TGTGCCAGCAATAGACTAGCGGGGGACAATGAGCAGTTCTTC.

This rearrangement joins TRBV7-2 to TRBJ1-6, with no clear D. The germline V gene has CDR1 SGHTA and CDR2 FQGNSA. CDR3 length equals 15 residues. The V end was cut by 1 base, the J end by 6 bases, with 10 bases between. CDR3 sequence reads: CASSLVRGFNSPLHF. The CDR3, as DNA: TGTGCCAGCAGCTTAGTGCGTGGTTTTAATTCACCCCTCCACTTT.

The gene calls are TRBV29-1 and TRBJ2-1; maybe TRBD2 (5 bases). V was clipped by 4 bases and J by 7 bases, with 20 bases between them. Germline-derived CDR1 and CDR2 are SQVTM and ANQGSEA. The CDR3 has 15 amino acids. The CDR3 DNA reads as TGCAGCGTTGCCAAAAACCAAATCGCGGGTAATGAGCAGTTCTTC. This gives the protein CSVAKNQIAGNEQFF.

This sequence joins TRBV5-1 and TRBJ1-2; 7 positions match TRBD1. The CDR3 runs 15 residues. CDR1 is SGHRS and CDR2 is YFSETQ in the germline V gene. After removal of 0 bases from V and 4 bases from J, the junction contained 6 bases not matched to a gene. The CDR3 coding sequence is TGCGCCAGCAGCTTGGAGGGACAGCCGAGCTATGGCTACACCTTC. As protein: CASSLEGQPSYGYTF.